The 20 T cell receptor beta chains given below trace back to one sample, sequenced in a study of shared clonotypes between healthy human individuals. The method was immunoSEQ multiplex PCR; TCRdb's version includes in-frame clones alone and lacks a portion of them. The sample shows some 2,000,000 clones, approximately 95% of them seen only once. The sample was naive CD4+ T cells sorted from blood. As for subset: CD45RA+ positively selected. These receptors were obtained from a man aged 18-30 years in good health.

This clone showed up just once. This chain uses TRBV28 with TRBJ1-2; D unclear. The CDR3 length is 15 residues. In germline, CDR1 is MDHEN, CDR2 SYDVKM. V lost 5 bases, J lost 3 bases, and 16 bases lay in between. This chain's CDR3 is CASSPRGIPDYGYTF. For the CDR3, the DNA is TGTGCCAGCAGTCCCCGGGGTATACCGGACTATGGCTACACCTTC.

A word on this clone: With a much larger clone just one base away, this may be a read error. Different DNA sequences within this sample yield the same CDR3. This chain links TRBV5-1 with TRBJ1-2, with TRBD1 identical over 10 bases. The CDR3 extends over 16 amino acids. V dropped 0 bases and J dropped 8; count of bases not matched to a gene: 10. CDR1 and CDR2 (germline): SGHRS, YFSETQ. The CDR3: CASSLEPVLTGGGYTF. The DNA for the CDR3 is TGCGCCAGCAGCTTGGAGCCAGTCTTGACAGGGGGCGGCTACACCTTC. Full variable domain (outside the CDR3, taken from reference TRBV5-1 and TRBJ1-2): KAGVTQTPRYLIKTRGQQVTLSCSPISGHRSVSWYQQTPGQGLQFLFEYFSETQRNKGNFPGRFSGRQFSNSRSEMNVSTLELGDSALYLCASSLEPVLTGGGYTFGSGTRLTVV.

The chain joins TRBV6-5 to TRBJ1-5, with D possibly matching TRBD1 (6 bases). Germline loops: CDR1 MNHEY, CDR2 SVGAGI. This CDR3 contains 15 residues. With 0 bases removed from V and 2 bases from J, the gap between germline ends came to 8 bases. CDR3 residues: CASSYSKGGNQPQHF. The CDR3 DNA follows: TGTGCCAGCAGTTACTCGAAGGGGGGCAATCAGCCCCAGCATTTT.

This clone was found many times. V and J are TRBV30 and TRBJ1-1; D might be TRBD1 (5 bases). The CDR3 has 14 residues. The V and J ends lost 4 bases and 0 bases respectively, with 12 bases between them. Germline CDR1 GTSNPN, CDR2 SVGIG (reference sequence). CDR3 DNA: TGTGCCTGGACCCTTGGGACGGTGAACACTGAAGCTTTCTTT. Amino acid sequence: CAWTLGTVNTEAFF.

J is TRBJ2-5 and V is TRBV10-1; D uncertain. The CDR3 totals 13 residues. Per germline, CDR1 WNHNN and CDR2 SYGVQD (reference sequence). Trimming took 5 bases from V and 5 from J, leaving 12 bases between them. The CDR3 DNA follows: TGCGCCAGCAGTCGAGGTCGTTTGGAGACCCAGTACTTC. Translating gives CASSRGRLETQYF.

This clone was counted many times. This chain uses TRBV27 with TRBJ2-7; TRBD2 matches at 14 bases. Germline-derived CDR1 and CDR2 are MNHEY and SMNVEV (reference sequence). Trimming removed 4 bases from V and 8 bases from J; junction bases left unmatched: 16. The CDR3 contains 18 residues. The CDR3 DNA follows: TGTGCCAGCAGTTCTCCCGGGACTAGCGGGGGAGAAGGTTATAAGCAGTACTTC. Translating it yields CASSSPGTSGGEGYKQYF.

The CDR3 loop reads CASSVDVGESYEQYF. CDR3 nucleotide sequence: TGTGCCAGCAGCGTAGACGTGGGTGAGTCTTACGAGCAGTACTTC. This sequence joins TRBV9 and TRBJ2-7; no clear D gene. The CDR3 is made up of 15 amino acids. V dropped 0 bases and J dropped 4 bases, with 14 bases sitting between them. Germline CDR1 SGDLS, CDR2 YYNGEE.

The chain employs TRBV4-1 and TRBJ1-6; the D gene is possibly TRBD1 (5 bases). The CDR3 contains 18 residues. The germline gives CDR1 MGHRA, CDR2 YSYEKL. With 1 base removed from V and 8 bases from J, the gap between germline ends came to 21 bases. The DNA for the CDR3 is TGCGCCAGCAGCCAAGGGTCCCCTCCGACAGCTCTTGATTCACCCCTCCACTTT. Translated, it gives CASSQGSPPTALDSPLHF.

This CDR3 is CASSFDSSGANVLTF. The DNA of the CDR3 is TGCGCCAGCAGCTTTGACAGCTCTGGGGCCAACGTCCTGACTTTC. The rearrangement joins TRBV5-1 to TRBJ2-6; weak D call: TRBD1 (5 bases). The V gene's germline CDR1 is SGHRS and CDR2 YFSETQ. V shed 2 bases and J shed 0 bases, with 6 bases lying between them. The CDR3 consists of 15 residues.

The V call is TRBV10-1, the J call TRBJ1-5; D perhaps matches TRBD1 (5 bases). Germline V lookup: CDR1 WNHNN, CDR2 SYGVQD (reference sequence). The length of the CDR3 is 13 residues. Trimming took 3 bases from V and 7 from J, leaving 10 bases between them. The CDR3 coding sequence is TGCGCCAGCAGTGATCTGGGGGACCAGCCCCAGCATTTT. Translating gives CASSDLGDQPQHF.

The chain uses TRBV5-4 and TRBJ1-6, with a tentative D call TRBD1 (5 bases). CDR1 is SGHNT, CDR2 YYREEE, per germline (reference sequence). V lost 4 bases and J lost 3, with 14 bases in between. The CDR3 is 16 residues long. This CDR3 is CASSRGGGYYNSPLHF. CDR3 DNA sequence: TGTGCCAGCAGCCGCGGGGGGGGGTACTATAATTCACCCCTCCACTTT. The full variable domain, its missing parts supplied by reference TRBV5-4 and TRBJ1-6, is ETGVTQSPTHLIKTRGQQVTLRCSSQSGHNTVSWYQQALGQGPQFIFQYYREEENGRGNFPPRFSGLQFPNYSSELNVNALELDDSALYLCASSRGGGYYNSPLHFGNGTRLTVT.

This chain connects TRBV15 to TRBJ2-1; D tentatively fits TRBD1 or TRBD2 (6 bases each). This CDR3 has 19 residues. The germline gives CDR1 LNHNV, CDR2 YYDKDF (reference sequence). Trimming pared 0 bases from V and 0 bases from J, leaving 18 bases between. The CDR3 coding sequence is TGTGCCACCAGCAGAGATCCGGGGGCGGGACGTAGCTCCTACAATGAGCAGTTCTTC. Protein: CATSRDPGAGRSSYNEQFF.

This clone was seen just once. The rearrangement links TRBV18 to TRBJ2-7; the D gene is possibly TRBD1 (6 bases). Germline V gives CDR1 KGHSH, CDR2 LQKENI. This CDR3 has 13 residues. V dropped 4 bases and J dropped 2 bases, with 9 bases sitting between them. This CDR3 is CASSRDITYEQYF. In DNA form, the CDR3 reads TGTGCCAGCTCACGGGACATCACCTACGAGCAGTACTTC.

This clone was seen more than once but under ten times. This chain joins TRBV14 and TRBJ2-7; D is undetermined. Trimming pared 1 base from V and 3 bases from J, leaving 7 bases between. This CDR3 has 13 amino acids. Germline V gene sequence: CDR1 SGHDN, CDR2 FVKESK. CDR3 DNA: TGTGCCAGCAGCCAAGGACTGTTCTACGAGCAGTACTTC. The encoded protein is CASSQGLFYEQYF.

This clone was observed once. In DNA, the CDR3 is TGTGCCAGCAGCAGGGGTTTAGGCCAGCCCCAGCATTTT. Translation gives CASSRGLGQPQHF. The V and J genes are TRBV28 and TRBJ1-5, with D tentatively TRBD1 (6 bases). The CDR3 runs to 13 residues. Trimming stripped 6 bases from V and 7 bases from J, with 13 bases between. Per germline, CDR1 MDHEN and CDR2 SYDVKM.

The chain links TRBV30 to TRBJ2-5; TRBD1 matches 7 bases. The CDR3 loop spans 14 amino acids. The V segment lost 1 base and the J segment 3 bases; nucleotides outside the gene matches: 5. Germline V lookup: CDR1 GTSNPN, CDR2 SVGIG (reference sequence). The CDR3 sequence is CAWSGDRRKETQYF. CDR3 in DNA: TGTGCCTGGAGTGGGGACAGACGAAAAGAGACCCAGTACTTC.

Regarding this clone: The sample has other DNA sequences that encode this CDR3 too. CDR3 coding DNA: TGTGCCAGCAGCGGCGGGACTAGTGTCTACAATGAGCAGTTCTTC. Residues: CASSGGTSVYNEQFF. This chain connects TRBV9 to TRBJ2-1; the match to TRBD2 covers 8 bases. The germline CDR1 and CDR2 sequences are SGDLS and YYNGEE. This CDR3 comprises 15 residues. The V and J ends lost 3 bases and 3 bases, in that order; junction bases with no gene match: 5.

The genes are TRBV9 and TRBJ2-1; D is perhaps TRBD1 (5 bases). The ends were cut back, 0 bases at V and 10 bases at J, with 17 bases in the middle. The CDR3 sequence is 15 residues long. The germline gives CDR1 SGDLS, CDR2 YYNGEE. Here the CDR3 DNA reads TGTGCCAGCAGCGTAGCTGGGGCAGGGCTCCAGGAGCAGTTCTTC. Its translation is CASSVAGAGLQEQFF.

The V gene is TRBV11-1, the J gene TRBJ2-3; D uncertain. The CDR3 runs 16 residues. The germline CDR1 and CDR2 sequences are SGHAT and FQDESV (reference sequence). Trimming left V 7 bases short and J 2 bases short, with 19 bases between. CDR3 protein: CASIPAYGRNTDTQYF. CDR3 nucleotides: TGTGCCAGCATCCCAGCCTACGGGCGGAACACAGATACGCAGTATTTT.

The chain is built from TRBV7-3 and TRBJ1-6; unclear D gene. V was cut by 5 bases and J by 6 bases, with 11 bases left in between. Germline lookup yields CDR1 SGHTA and CDR2 FQGTGA. The CDR3 length is 14 residues. This chain's CDR3 is CASSPRASNSPLHF. The CDR3 nucleotides read TGTGCCAGCAGCCCGAGGGCTTCTAATTCACCCCTCCACTTT.